This T cell receptor beta chain was sequenced for a study of technical replicates of blood from a handful of donors. Germline V gene lookup returns CDR1 SGDLS and CDR2 YYNGEE. The V gene end was trimmed by 5 bases and the J gene end by 8 bases; junction bases not matched to a gene: 6. The CDR3 covers 14 residues. The data were produced by immunoSEQ multiplex PCR, yet TCRdb's version contains in-frame clones alone and is incomplete. The top ten clones hold 3% to 4.5% of a sample with about 81,000 clones, 75% to 90% of them seen once. This receptor was identified in a human donor in good health. Some clones in this sample may be carry-over from other donors' samples. This rearrangement joins TRBV9 to TRBJ2-1, with TRBD2 matching 11 bases. Sequencing was performed on PBMCs. CDR3 sequence (DNA): TGTGCCAGCAGTCGACTAGCGGGAAAAGATGAGCAGTTCTTC. It is translated as CASSRLAGKDEQFF.